This T cell receptor (beta chain) was sequenced for a study of blood T cell repertoires in COVID-19. Background on the study: Donors in the United States, Italy and Spain gave samples during acute or convalescent COVID-19. In each case, the material was cDNA or gDNA derived from T cells, B-cell-depleted T cells, or PBMCs.

The data were produced by immunoSEQ multiplex PCR, yet TCRdb's version contains in-frame clones alone and is incomplete. The table includes some 130,000 clones, about 86% detected once. The clonotype originates from a woman aged 50 to 60 who had recovered from COVID-19. The material sequenced was peripheral blood.

The DNA of the CDR3 is TGTGCCAGCAGGCTAGCGGGAGGGGAGACCCAGTACTTC. This encodes CASRLAGGETQYF. The rearrangement links TRBV3-1 (or the pseudogene TRBV3-2) to TRBJ2-5, with 12 bases matching TRBD2. V gave up 6 bases and J gave up 5 bases; unmatched junction bases: 1. Germline CDR1 LGHDT, CDR2 YNNKEL (reference sequence). The CDR3 totals 13 residues.